This TCR beta chain came from a study of T cells in Graves' hyperthyroidism and ophthalmopathy. General study results and limits: Ophthalmopathy was predicted by the model a median of about 6.7 months ahead of onset.

J lost 6 bases, V lost 6 bases, and 18 bases had no gene match. The CDR3 sequence is 18 residues long. Germline-derived CDR1 and CDR2 are MGHDK and SYGVNS. Amplified TCR beta CDR3 regions derived from RNA transcripts. HTBI primers drove first-round RT-PCR of the TCR CDR3. TCRdb re-derived calls from the multiplex PCR reads in MiXCR, one entry per CDR3 protein. The table has 500,000 to 800,000 distinct CDR3 sequences, nearly 45% seen once. To note about this clonotype: The target antigen is unknown.

Thyroid ultrasound and orbital computed tomography, with clinical symptoms and serum thyroxine and TRAb, informed diagnoses. Sequencing was performed on peripheral blood or thyroid tissue (not recorded which). This chain joins TRBV25-1 and TRBJ2-5; 11 bases line up with TRBD2. The clonotype was recovered from an adult man with Graves' disease, either hyperthyroidism or ophthalmopathy (not recorded which). The CDR3 nucleotides read TGTGCCAGCAGCCAATCGAGTTTAGCGGGAGGGCCAGGAAAGACCCAGTACTTC. Protein: CASSQSSLAGGPGKTQYF.